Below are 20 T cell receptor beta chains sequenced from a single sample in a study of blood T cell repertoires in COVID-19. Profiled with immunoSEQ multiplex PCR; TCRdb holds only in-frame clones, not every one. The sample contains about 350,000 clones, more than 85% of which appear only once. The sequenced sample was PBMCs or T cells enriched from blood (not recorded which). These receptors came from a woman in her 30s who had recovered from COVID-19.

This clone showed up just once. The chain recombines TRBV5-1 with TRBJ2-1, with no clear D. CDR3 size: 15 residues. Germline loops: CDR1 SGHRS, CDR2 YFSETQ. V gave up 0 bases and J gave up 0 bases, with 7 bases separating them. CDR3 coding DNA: TGCGCCAGCAGCTTGGGACTTGCCTCCTACAATGAGCAGTTCTTC. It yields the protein CASSLGLASYNEQFF.

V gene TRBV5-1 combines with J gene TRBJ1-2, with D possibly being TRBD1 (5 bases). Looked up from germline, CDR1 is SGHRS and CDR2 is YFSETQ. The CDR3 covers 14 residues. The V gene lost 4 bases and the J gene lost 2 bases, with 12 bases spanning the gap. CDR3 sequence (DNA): TGCGCCAGCAGCCCAGGTGGGGGGAACTATGGCTACACCTTC. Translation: CASSPGGGNYGYTF.

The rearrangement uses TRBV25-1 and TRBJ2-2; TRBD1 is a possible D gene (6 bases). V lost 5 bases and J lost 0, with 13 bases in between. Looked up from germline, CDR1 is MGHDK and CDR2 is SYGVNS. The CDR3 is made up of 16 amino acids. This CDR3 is CASSKGQTANTGELFF. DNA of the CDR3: TGTGCCAGCAGTAAAGGACAGACTGCGAACACCGGGGAGCTGTTTTTT. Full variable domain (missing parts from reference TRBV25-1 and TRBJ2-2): EADIYQTPRYLVIGTGKKITLECSQTMGHDKMYWYQQDPGMELHLIHYSYGVNSTEKGDLSSESTVSRIRTEHFPLTLESARPSHTSQYLCASSKGQTANTGELFFGEGSRLTVL.

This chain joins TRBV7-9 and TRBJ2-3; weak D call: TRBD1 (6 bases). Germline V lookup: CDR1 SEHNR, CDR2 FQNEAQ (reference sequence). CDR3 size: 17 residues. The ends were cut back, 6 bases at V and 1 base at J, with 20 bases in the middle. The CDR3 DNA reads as TGTGCCAGCAGTCCAAGTCAGGGGATGGTCCGCACAGATACGCAGTATTTT. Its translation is CASSPSQGMVRTDTQYF. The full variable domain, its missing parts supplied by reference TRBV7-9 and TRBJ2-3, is DTGVSQNPRHKITKRGQNVTFRCDPISEHNRLYWYRQTLGQGPEFLTYFQNEAQLEKSRLLSDRFSAERPKGSFSTLEIQRTEQGDSAMYLCASSPSQGMVRTDTQYFGPGTRLTVL.

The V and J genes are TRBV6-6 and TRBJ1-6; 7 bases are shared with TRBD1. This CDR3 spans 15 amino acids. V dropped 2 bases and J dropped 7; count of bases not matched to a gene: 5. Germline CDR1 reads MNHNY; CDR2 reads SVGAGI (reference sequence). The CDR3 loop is CASSYRDSHNSPLHF. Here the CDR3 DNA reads TGTGCCAGCAGTTACCGGGACAGCCACAATTCACCCCTCCACTTT.

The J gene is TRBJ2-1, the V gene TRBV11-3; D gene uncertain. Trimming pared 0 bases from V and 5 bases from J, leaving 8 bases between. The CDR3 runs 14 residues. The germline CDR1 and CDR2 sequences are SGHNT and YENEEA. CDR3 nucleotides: TGTGCCAGCAGCTTAGATCTTGGAGACAATGAGCAGTTCTTC. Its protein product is CASSLDLGDNEQFF.

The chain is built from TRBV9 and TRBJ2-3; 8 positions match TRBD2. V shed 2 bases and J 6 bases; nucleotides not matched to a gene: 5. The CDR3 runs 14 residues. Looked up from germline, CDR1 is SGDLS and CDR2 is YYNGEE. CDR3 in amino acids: CASSVLLAGDTQYF. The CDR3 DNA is TGTGCCAGCAGCGTTTTATTAGCGGGGGATACGCAGTATTTT. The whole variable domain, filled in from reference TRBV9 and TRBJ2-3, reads DSGVTQTPKHLITATGQRVTLRCSPRSGDLSVYWYQQSLDQGLQFLIQYYNGEERAKGNILERFSAQQFPDLHSELNLSSLELGDSALYFCASSVLLAGDTQYFGPGTRLTVL.

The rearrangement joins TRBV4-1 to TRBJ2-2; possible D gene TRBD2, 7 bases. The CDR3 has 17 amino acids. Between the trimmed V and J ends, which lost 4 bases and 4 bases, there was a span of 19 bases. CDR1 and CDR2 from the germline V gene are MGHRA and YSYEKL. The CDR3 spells CASSPLGRGGSTGELFF. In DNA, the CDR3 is TGCGCCAGCAGCCCCTTAGGAAGGGGGGGGTCCACCGGGGAGCTGTTTTTT.

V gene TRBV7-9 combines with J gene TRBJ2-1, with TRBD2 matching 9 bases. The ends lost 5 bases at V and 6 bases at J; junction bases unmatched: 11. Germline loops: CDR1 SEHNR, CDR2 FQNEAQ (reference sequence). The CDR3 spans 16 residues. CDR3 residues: CASSPSLAGLANEQFF. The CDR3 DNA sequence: TGTGCCAGCAGCCCCTCCCTAGCGGGATTGGCCAATGAGCAGTTCTTC.

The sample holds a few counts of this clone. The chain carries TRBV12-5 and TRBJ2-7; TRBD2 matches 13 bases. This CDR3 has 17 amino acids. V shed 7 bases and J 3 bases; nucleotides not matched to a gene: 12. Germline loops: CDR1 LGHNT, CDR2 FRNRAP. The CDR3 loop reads CASALTGTSGAHYEQYF. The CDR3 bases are TGTGCTAGTGCCCTAACCGGGACTAGCGGGGCGCACTACGAGCAGTACTTC.

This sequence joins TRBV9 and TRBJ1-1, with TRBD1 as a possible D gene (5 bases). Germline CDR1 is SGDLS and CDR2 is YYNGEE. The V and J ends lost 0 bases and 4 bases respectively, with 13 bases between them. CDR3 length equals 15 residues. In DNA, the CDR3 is TGTGCCAGCAGCGTAGCGCCAGGGATCGGCACTGAAGCTTTCTTT. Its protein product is CASSVAPGIGTEAFF.

This chain's CDR3 is CASSSTSGSGDTQYF. The DNA for the CDR3 is TGTGCCAGCAGCTCGACTAGCGGGAGCGGAGATACGCAGTATTTT. V and J are TRBV7-2 and TRBJ2-3; 12 nucleotides match TRBD2. The CDR3 runs to 15 residues. J lost 5 bases, V lost 4 bases, and 4 bases had no gene match. Germline CDR1 and CDR2: SGHTA and FQGNSA.

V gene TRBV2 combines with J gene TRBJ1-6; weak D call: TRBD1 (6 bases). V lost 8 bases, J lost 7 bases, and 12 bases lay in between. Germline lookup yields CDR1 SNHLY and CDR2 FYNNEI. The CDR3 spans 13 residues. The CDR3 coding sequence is TGTGCCAGCGAAAGACAGGCGAATTCACCCCTCCACTTT. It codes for CASERQANSPLHF.

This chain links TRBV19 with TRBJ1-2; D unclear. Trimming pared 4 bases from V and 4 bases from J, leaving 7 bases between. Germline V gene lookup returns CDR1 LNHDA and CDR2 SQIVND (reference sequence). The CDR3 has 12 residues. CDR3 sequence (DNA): TGTGCCAGTAGTACGCGTCTCTATGGCTACACCTTC. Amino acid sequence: CASSTRLYGYTF.

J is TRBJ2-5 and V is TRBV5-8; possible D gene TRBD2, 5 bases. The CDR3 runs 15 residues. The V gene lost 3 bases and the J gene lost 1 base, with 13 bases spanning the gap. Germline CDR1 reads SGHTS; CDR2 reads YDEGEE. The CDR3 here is CASSSGLTIQETQYF. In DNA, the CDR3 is TGTGCCAGCAGCTCCGGACTTACAATCCAAGAGACCCAGTACTTC.

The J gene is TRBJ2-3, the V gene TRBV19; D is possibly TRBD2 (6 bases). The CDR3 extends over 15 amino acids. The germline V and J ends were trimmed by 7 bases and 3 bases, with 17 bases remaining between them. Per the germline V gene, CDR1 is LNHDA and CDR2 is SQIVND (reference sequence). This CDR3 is CASTMGGVGTDTQYF. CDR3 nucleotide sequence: TGTGCCAGTACCATGGGGGGAGTTGGAACAGATACGCAGTATTTT.

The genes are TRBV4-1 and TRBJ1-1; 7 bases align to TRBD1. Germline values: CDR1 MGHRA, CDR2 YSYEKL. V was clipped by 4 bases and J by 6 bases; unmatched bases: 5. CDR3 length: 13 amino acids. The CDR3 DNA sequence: TGCGCCAGCAGCCCGACAGGGACGCCTGAAGCTTTCTTT. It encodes CASSPTGTPEAFF.

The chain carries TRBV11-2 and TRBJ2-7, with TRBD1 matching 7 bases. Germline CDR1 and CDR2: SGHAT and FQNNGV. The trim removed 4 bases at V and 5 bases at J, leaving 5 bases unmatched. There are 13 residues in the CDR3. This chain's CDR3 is CASSSTGTHEQYF. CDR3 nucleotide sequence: TGTGCCAGCAGCTCGACAGGGACCCACGAGCAGTACTTC.

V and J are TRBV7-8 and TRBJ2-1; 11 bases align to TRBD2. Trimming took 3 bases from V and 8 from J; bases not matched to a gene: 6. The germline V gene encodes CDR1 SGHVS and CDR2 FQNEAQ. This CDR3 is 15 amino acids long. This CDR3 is CASSFRLAGSHEQFF. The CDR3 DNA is TGTGCCAGCAGCTTCCGACTAGCGGGGAGCCATGAGCAGTTCTTC. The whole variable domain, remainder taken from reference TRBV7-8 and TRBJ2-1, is GAGVSQSPRYKVAKRGQDVALRCDPISGHVSLFWYQQALGQGPEFLTYFQNEAQLDKSGLPSDRFFAERPEGSVSTLKIQRTQQEDSAVYLCASSFRLAGSHEQFFGPGTRLTVL.

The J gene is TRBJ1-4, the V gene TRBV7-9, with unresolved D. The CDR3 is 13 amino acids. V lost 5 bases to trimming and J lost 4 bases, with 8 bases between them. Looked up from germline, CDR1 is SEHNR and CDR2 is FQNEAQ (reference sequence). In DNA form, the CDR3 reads TGTGCCAGCAGCCCGCGCGATAATGAAAAACTGTTTTTT. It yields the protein CASSPRDNEKLFF.